One sample yielded the 4 T cell receptor beta chains listed below, sequenced in a study of blood T cell repertoires in COVID-19. Repertoires were generated with immunoSEQ multiplex PCR, while TCRdb's copy carries only in-frame clones and drops some. This sample carries 210,000 or so clones, roughly 78% of them seen once, and the ten largest clones take 9.5% to 15%. Sequencing input: peripheral blood. The receptors were gathered from a woman in her thirties or forties with acute or convalescent COVID-19.

V is TRBV5-1 and J is TRBJ2-2; TRBD2 agrees at 10 bases. CDR1 is SGHRS and CDR2 is YFSETQ in the germline V gene. This CDR3 spans 15 amino acids. V lost 4 bases and J lost 3; bases outside the gene matches: 3. CDR3 sequence: CASSILAGDTGELFF. CDR3 coding DNA: TGCGCCAGCAGCATTCTAGCGGGAGACACCGGGGAGCTGTTTTTT.

The chain carries TRBV7-6 and TRBJ1-5, with D possibly matching TRBD1 (6 bases). V was cut by 4 bases and J by 4 bases, with 17 bases left in between. There are 16 residues in the CDR3. CDR1 and CDR2 (germline): SGHVS, FNYEAQ. The CDR3 loop is CASSSNKGGVNQPQHF. For the CDR3, the DNA is TGTGCCAGCAGCTCCAACAAAGGGGGGGTTAATCAGCCCCAGCATTTT.

V usage is TRBV2 and J usage is TRBJ1-3; D is unresolved. The CDR3 length is 16 residues. The germline V gene has CDR1 SNHLY and CDR2 FYNNEI. V lost 6 bases and J lost 0, with 15 bases in between. The CDR3 nucleotides are TGTGCCAGCAGAAAACAAGGTGGGAGCTCTGGAAACACCATATATTTT. Translating it yields CASRKQGGSSGNTIYF.

V usage is TRBV21-1 and J usage is TRBJ1-2; the listed D gene, TRBD1, was not tested against the DNA. TRBV21-1 is given as a pseudogene. CDR3 length: 18 amino acids. The DNA of the CDR3 is TGTGCCAGCACCCATTTTGGACAGGGGCCTAATCCGGTGTATGGCTACACCTTC. This translates into CASTHFGQGPNPVYGYTF.